The clone carrying this T cell receptor beta chain was counted a single time. Its specificity is not known. Clones were sequenced by immunoSEQ multiplex PCR, and TCRdb holds only the in-frame ones, with some missing. Among 100,000 to 150,000 clones listed, roughly 87% were seen once. The V and J ends lost 0 bases and 7 bases respectively, with 22 bases between them. Germline CDR1 GTSNPN, CDR2 SVGIG (reference sequence). The CDR3 length is 18 residues. This entry is derived from a study of T cell responses to AZD1222 COVID-19 vaccine. Study outcomes and limitations: A reported finding is that nearly half of spike-specific TCRs target unmutated variant regions. Spike-specific TCR breadth rose after two AZD1222 doses, and depth rose as well. Donors were largely white British and mainly female; clonal diversity was possibly underestimated.

The origin of this receptor is an adult in good health. This specimen was peripheral blood, taken on day 0 of AZD1222 vaccination. This chain joins TRBV30 and TRBJ1-6; D remains unclear. The CDR3 coding sequence is TGTGCCTGGAGTGTAGTGCGGTCCCTGGTAGGAGGGAATTCACCCCTCCACTTT. Protein product: CAWSVVRSLVGGNSPLHF.